The T cell receptor beta chain described here comes from a study of blood T cell repertoires in COVID-19 (dated by TCRdb to 2018 to 2021). As for the study more broadly: The collaborator samples originated in the United States, Italy and Spain and spanned the acute and convalescent phases of COVID-19. Samples came from the ongoing ImmuneRACE study (first 160 participants) plus 1,254 subjects from 6 global collaborators. The prospective study material was composed of cDNA or gDNA derived from T cells, B-cell-depleted T cells, or PBMCs. A freely available public database, intended as a resource for researchers studying the immune response to SARS-CoV-2, is where the repertoires were released. Deeply sampled blood TCRbeta repertoires from subjects exposed to, actively infected with, or recovered from COVID-19 were included in the dataset. Nearly every sample came with metadata listing a de-identified subject ID, COVID-19 status, age in years and sex. Where available, HLA class I and class II types were taken from metadata supplied by the sample provider and were not determined by assay-based typing. Overall study outcomes, separate from this receptor: The quantity of clinical and demographic metadata differed by source and by participant and was supplied without curation.

CDR1 and CDR2 are read off the germline V gene (reference sequence) as MNHNY and SVGAGI. A distance of 21 bases separates the germline ends of V and J, which lose 5 bases and 8 bases respectively. Inclusive of the bounding cysteine and phenylalanine, the CDR3 is 15 residues long. Only the CDR3 DNA stays, 45 bases, in frame from base 1. Each collaborating institution followed its own protocols to collect whole blood in K2EDTA tubes. Collaborator samples were shipped for TCRbeta analysis as frozen whole blood, isolated PBMCs, or DNA extracted from either sample type. This clone occurred a few times. What this receptor recognizes is not known. No base quality information exists; no much larger clone differs at one position. TCRbeta CDR3 regions were amplified from genomic DNA using the immunoSEQ Assay, a bias-controlled multiplex PCR. As for the original processing: The number of nucleated cells in each sample was estimated by amplification of reference gene primers within the assay. To quantify the absolute abundance of each unique TCRbeta CDR3 rearrangement, sequence reads were collapsed and filtered. For each sample, productive Simpson clonality was calculated as the square root of Simpson's diversity index across productive rearrangements. Held by TCRdb, this immuneACCESS table contains in-frame sequences only and omits some clones. Under half of the omission traces to an unresolved V gene where checked; the cause of the rest is unknown. V and J calls plus clone size are reproduced from that table; the DNA served to infer D and trimming. This sample is represented by around 170,000 clones; around 72% of them were singletons. The top ten clones comprise around 3% of the sample.

The material sequenced was peripheral blood. The receptor was derived from a woman older than 75 with acute or convalescent COVID-19. The chain is made from TRBV6-6 and TRBJ1-2; the D segment could be TRBD1, given 5 matching bases. The nucleotide sequence is given as TGTGCCAGCAGTGGCGACAGTGATGGGAGGAAGGGCTACACCTTC. The translation is CASSGDSDGRKGYTF.